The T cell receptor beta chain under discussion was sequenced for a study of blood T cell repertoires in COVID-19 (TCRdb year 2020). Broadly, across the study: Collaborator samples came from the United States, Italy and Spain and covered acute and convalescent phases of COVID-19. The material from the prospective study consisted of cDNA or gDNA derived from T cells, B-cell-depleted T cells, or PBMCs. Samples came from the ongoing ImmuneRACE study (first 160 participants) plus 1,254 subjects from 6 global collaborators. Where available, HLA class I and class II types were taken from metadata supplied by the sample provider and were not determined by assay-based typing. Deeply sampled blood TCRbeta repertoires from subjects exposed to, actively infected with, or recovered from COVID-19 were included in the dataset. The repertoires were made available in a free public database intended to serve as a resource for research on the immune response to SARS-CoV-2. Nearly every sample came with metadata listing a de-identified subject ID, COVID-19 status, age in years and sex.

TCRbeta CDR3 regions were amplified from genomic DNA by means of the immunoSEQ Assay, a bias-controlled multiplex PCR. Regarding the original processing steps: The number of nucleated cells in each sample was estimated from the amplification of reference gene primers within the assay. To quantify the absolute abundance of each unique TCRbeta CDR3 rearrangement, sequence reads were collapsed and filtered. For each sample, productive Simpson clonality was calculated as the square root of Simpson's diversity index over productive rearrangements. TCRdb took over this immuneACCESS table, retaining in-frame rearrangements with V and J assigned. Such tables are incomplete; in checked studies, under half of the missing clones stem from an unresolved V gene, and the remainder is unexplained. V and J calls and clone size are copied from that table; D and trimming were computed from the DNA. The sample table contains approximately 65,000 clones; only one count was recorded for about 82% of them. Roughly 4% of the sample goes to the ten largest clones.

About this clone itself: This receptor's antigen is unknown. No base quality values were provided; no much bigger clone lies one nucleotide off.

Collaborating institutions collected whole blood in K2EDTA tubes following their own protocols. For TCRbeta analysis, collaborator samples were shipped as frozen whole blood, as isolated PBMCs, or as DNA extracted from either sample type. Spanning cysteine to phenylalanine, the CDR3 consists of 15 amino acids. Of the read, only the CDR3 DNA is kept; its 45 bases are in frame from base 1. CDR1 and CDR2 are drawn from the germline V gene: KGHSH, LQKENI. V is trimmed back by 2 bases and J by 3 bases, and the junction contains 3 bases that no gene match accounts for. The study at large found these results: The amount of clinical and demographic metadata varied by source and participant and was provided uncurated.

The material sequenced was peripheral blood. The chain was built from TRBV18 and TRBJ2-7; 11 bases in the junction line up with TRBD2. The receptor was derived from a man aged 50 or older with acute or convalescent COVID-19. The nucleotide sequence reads TGTGCCAGCTCACCAGGGCTAGCGGGAGGCTACGAGCAGTACTTC. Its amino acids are CASSPGLAGGYEQYF.